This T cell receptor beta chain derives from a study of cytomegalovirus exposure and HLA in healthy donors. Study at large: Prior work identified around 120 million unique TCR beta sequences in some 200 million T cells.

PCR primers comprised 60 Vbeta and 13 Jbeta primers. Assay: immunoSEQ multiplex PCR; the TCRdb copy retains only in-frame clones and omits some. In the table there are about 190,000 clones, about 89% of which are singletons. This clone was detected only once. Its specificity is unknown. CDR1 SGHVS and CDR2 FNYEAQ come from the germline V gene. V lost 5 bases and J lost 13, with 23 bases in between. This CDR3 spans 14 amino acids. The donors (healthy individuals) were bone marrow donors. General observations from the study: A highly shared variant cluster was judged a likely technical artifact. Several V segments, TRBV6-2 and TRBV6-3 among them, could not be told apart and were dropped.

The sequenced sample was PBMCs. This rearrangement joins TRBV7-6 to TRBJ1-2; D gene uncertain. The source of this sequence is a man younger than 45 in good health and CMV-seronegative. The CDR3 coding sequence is TGTGCCAGCAGCCTTGAAGCGGACGGCCGCGACTCCACCTTC. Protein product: CASSLEADGRDSTF.